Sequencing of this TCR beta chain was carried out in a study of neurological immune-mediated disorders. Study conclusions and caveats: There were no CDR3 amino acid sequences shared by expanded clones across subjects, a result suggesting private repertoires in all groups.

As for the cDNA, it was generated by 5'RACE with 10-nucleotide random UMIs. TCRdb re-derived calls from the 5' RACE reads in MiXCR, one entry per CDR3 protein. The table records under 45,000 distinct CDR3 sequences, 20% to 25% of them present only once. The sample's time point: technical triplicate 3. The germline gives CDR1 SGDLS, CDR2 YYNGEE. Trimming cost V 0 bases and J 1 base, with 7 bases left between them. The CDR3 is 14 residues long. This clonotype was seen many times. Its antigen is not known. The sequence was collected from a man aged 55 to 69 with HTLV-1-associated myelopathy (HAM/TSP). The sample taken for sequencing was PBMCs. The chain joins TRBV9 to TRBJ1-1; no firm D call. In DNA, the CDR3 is TGTGCCAGCAGCGTAGAGGGAGAGAACACTGAAGCTTTCTTT. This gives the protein CASSVEGENTEAFF. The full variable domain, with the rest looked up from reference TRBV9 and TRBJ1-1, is DSGVTQTPKHLITATGQRVTLRCSPRSGDLSVYWYQQSLDQGLQFLIQYYNGEERAKGNILERFSAQQFPDLHSELNLSSLELGDSALYFCASSVEGENTEAFFGQGTRLTVV.